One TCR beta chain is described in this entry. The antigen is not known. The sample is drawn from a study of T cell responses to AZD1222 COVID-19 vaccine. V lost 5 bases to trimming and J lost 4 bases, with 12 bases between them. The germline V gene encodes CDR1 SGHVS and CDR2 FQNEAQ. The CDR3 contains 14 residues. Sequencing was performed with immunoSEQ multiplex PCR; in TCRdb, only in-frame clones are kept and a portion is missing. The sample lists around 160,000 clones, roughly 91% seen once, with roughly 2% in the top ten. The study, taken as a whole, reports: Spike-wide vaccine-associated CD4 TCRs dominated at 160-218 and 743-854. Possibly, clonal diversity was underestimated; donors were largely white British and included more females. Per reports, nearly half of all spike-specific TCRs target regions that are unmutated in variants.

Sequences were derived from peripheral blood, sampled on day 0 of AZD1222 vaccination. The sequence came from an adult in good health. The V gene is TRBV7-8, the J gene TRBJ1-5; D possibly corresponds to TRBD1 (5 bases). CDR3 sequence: CASSPSRVNQPQHF. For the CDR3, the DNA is TGTGCCAGCAGCCCCTCCAGGGTTAATCAGCCCCAGCATTTT.